The entry below gives a single TCR beta chain sequence along with its context. TCRdb's table, derived via immunoSEQ multiplex PCR, lists solely in-frame clones and lacks some. The sample includes around 310,000 clones, under 90% of them seen just once. These data come from a study of blood T cell repertoires in COVID-19. The age range of participants was 18 to 89 years, with residence in roughly 25 US areas. Recovered Cohort 3 donors showed two negative PCRs, clearance, or symptom resolution. The receptor comes from a woman aged 25 to 39 who had recovered from COVID-19. The sample was PBMCs or T cells enriched from blood (not recorded which).

The CDR3 is CASRERQGTNEQFF. CDR3 nucleotide sequence: TGTGCCAGCAGAGAAAGACAGGGGACGAATGAGCAGTTCTTC. The chain carries TRBV14 and TRBJ2-1; 8 nucleotides agree with TRBD1. The V gene end was trimmed by 6 bases and the J gene end by 7 bases; junction bases not matched to a gene: 8. The germline gives CDR1 SGHDN, CDR2 FVKESK. The CDR3 extends over 14 amino acids. Filled out from reference TRBV14 and TRBJ2-1, the complete variable domain reads EAGVTQFPSHSVIEKGQTVTLRCDPISGHDNLYWYRRVMGKEIKFLLHFVKESKQDESGMPNNRFLAERTGGTYSTLKVQPAELEDSGVYFCASRERQGTNEQFFGPGTRLTVL.